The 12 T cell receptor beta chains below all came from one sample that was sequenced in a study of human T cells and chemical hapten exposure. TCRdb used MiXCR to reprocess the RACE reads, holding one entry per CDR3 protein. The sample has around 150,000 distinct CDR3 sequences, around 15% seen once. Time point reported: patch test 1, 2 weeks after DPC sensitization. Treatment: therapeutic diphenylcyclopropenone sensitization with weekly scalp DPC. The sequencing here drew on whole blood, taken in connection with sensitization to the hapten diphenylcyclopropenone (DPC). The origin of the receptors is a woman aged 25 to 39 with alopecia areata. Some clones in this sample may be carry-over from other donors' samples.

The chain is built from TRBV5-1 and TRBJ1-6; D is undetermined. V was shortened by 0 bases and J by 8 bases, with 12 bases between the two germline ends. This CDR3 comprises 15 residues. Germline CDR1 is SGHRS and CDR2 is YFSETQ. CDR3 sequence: CASSLDGGLDSPLHF. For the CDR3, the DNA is TGCGCCAGCAGCTTGGATGGCGGGCTCGATTCACCCCTCCACTTT.

CDR3 DNA sequence: TGTGCCTGGAGCCCAGGGGGATTTCGTGAAAAACTGTTTTTT. Translating it yields CAWSPGGFREKLFF. The chain has TRBV30 and TRBJ1-4, with 7 bases fitting TRBD1. The CDR3 has 14 residues. In germline, CDR1 is GTSNPN, CDR2 SVGIG (reference sequence). The junction had 8 bases not matched to a gene; V was cut back by 3 bases and J by 7 bases. Combining the CDR3 with reference TRBV30 and TRBJ1-4 gives the whole variable domain SQTIHQWPATLVQPVGSPLSLECTVEGTSNPNLYWYRQAAGRGLQLLFYSVGIGQISSEVPQNLSASRPQDRQFILSSKKLLLSDSGFYLCAWSPGGFREKLFFGSGTQLSVL.

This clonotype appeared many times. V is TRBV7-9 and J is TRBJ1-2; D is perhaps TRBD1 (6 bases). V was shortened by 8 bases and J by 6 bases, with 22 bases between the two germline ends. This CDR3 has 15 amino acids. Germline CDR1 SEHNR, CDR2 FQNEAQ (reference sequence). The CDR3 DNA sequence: TGTGCCAGCTTAGGGACGTGGGATCAGGGGAATGGCTACACCTTC. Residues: CASLGTWDQGNGYTF.

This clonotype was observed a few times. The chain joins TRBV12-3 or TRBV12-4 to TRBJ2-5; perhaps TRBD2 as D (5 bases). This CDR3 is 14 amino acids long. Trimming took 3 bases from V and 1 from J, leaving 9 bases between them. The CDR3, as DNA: TGTGCCAGCAGTTTCGGGCGGGTCCAAGAGACCCAGTACTTC. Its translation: CASSFGRVQETQYF.

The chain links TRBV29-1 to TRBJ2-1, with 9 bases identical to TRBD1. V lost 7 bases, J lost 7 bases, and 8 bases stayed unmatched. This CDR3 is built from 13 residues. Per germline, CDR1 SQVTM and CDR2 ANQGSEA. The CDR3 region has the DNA TGCAGCGGAAGGGACAGGGTTCGGAATGAGCAGTTCTTC. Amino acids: CSGRDRVRNEQFF.

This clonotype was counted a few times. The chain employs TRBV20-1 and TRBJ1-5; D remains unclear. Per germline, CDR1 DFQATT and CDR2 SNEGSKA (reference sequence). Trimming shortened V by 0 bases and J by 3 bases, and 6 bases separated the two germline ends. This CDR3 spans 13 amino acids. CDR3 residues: CSARESNNQPQHF. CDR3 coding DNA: TGCAGTGCTAGAGAGAGTAACAATCAGCCCCAGCATTTT.

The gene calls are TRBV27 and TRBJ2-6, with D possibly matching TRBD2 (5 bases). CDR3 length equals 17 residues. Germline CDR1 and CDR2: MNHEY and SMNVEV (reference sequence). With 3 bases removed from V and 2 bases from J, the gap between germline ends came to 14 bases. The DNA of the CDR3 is TGTGCCAGCAGTTTGAGGGAGACCCGCCCTGGGGCCAACGTCCTGACTTTC. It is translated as CASSLRETRPGANVLTF.

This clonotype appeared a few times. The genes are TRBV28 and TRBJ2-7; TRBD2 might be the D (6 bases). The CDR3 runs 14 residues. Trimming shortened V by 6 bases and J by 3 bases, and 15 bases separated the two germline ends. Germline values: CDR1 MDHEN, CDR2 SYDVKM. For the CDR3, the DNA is TGTGCCAGCAGCGGGGCTAGCGCACTCTACGAGCAGTACTTC. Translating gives CASSGASALYEQYF.

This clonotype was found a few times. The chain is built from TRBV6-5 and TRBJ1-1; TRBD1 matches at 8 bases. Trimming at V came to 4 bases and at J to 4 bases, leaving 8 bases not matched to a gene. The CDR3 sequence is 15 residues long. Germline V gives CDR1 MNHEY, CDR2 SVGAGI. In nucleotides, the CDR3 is TGTGCCAGCAGTTCCCCGGACAGGGCAGTCACTGAAGCTTTCTTT. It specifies CASSSPDRAVTEAFF.

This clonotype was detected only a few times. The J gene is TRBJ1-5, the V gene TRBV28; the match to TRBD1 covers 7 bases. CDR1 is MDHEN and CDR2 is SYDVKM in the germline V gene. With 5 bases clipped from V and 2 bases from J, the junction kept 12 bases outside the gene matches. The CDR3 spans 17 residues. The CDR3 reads CASSLLGSGTGNQPQHF. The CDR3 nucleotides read TGTGCCAGCAGTCTCTTGGGTTCCGGGACAGGCAATCAGCCCCAGCATTTT.

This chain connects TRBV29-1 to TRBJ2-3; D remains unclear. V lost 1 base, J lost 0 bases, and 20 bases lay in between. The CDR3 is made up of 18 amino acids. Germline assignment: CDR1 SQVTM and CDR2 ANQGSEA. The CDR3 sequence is CSVEGLVTGLGSTDTQYF. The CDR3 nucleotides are TGCAGCGTTGAAGGCCTCGTAACGGGTCTCGGAAGCACAGATACGCAGTATTTT.

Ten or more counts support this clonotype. The CDR3, as DNA: TGCAGTGCTACTATCGGACAGGGCAACACTGAAGCTTTCTTT. It translates to CSATIGQGNTEAFF. The gene calls are TRBV20-1 and TRBJ1-1; 8 bases are shared with TRBD1. The CDR3 length is 14 residues. Germline V gives CDR1 DFQATT, CDR2 SNEGSKA (reference sequence). J was trimmed by 2 bases and V by 4 bases; bases with no gene match: 6.